This paragraph reports one T cell receptor beta chain. Its antigen remains unidentified. The repertoire was sequenced with immunoSEQ multiplex PCR; TCRdb's copy has only in-frame clones and lacks some. The profile covers 110,000 to 150,000 clones, with 92% appearing a single time and less than 3.5% taken by the ten largest. CDR1 is LGHDT and CDR2 is YNNKEL in the germline V gene (reference sequence). The CDR3 totals 16 residues. Losses at the gene ends were 2 bases for V and 4 bases for J; bases not matched to a gene: 8. This record belongs to a study of T cell responses to AZD1222 COVID-19 vaccine. Overall study results and limits: It was only after the peak T cell response that any repertoires were sampled. Rises in breadth and depth of Spike-specific TCRs came after two AZD1222 doses. A mostly white British donor set with more females was recruited, and clonal diversity was possibly underestimated. Across the whole spike, CD4 TCRs peaked at regions 160-218 and 743-854.

Sequencing used peripheral blood, obtained 28 days after the second AZD1222 dose. This sequence was found in an adult who received the AZD1222 COVID-19 vaccine. V usage is TRBV3-1 (or the pseudogene TRBV3-2) and J usage is TRBJ2-1; 7 positions agree with TRBD1. In DNA, the CDR3 is TGTGCCAGCAGCCAAACCCCCGGGACAGATTACAATGAGCAGTTCTTC. Amino acids: CASSQTPGTDYNEQFF.